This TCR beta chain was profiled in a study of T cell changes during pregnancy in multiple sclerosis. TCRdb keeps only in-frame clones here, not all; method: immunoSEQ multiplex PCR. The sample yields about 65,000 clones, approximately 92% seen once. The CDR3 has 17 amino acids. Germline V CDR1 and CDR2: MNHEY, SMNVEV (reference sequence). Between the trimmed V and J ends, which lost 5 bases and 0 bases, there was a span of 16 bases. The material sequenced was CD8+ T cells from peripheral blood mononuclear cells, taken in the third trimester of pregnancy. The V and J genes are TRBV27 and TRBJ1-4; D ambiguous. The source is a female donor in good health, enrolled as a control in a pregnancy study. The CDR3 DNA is TGTGCCAGCAGTCCGGAGGTCCCACTTGCAACTAATGAAAAACTGTTTTTT. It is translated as CASSPEVPLATNEKLFF.